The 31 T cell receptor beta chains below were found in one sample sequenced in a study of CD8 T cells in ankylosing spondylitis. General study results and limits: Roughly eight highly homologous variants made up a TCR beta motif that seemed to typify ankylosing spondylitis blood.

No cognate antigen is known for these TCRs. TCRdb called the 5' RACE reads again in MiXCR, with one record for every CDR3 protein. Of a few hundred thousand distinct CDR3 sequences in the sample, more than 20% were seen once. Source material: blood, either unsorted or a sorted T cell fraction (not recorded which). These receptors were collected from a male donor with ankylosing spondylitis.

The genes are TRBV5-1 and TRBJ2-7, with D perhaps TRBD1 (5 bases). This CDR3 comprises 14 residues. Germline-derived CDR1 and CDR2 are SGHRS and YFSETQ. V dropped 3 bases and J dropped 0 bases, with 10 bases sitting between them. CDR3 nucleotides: TGCGCCAGCAGCTATGACAGCAACTCCTACGAGCAGTACTTC. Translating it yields CASSYDSNSYEQYF.

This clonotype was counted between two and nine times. CDR3 loop: CASSYRFGGELFF. The CDR3, as DNA: TGTGCCAGCAGTTATAGGTTTGGCGGGGAGCTGTTTTTT. The chain employs TRBV6-5 and TRBJ2-2; no definite D call. Germline-derived CDR1 and CDR2 are MNHEY and SVGAGI. V lost 3 bases, J lost 7 bases, and 9 bases lay in between. This CDR3 has 13 residues.

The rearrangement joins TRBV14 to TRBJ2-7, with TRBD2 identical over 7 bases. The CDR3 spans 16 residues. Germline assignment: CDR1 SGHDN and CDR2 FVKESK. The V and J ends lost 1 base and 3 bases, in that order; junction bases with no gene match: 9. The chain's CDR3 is CASSQVRASGNYEQYF. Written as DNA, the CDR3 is TGTGCCAGCAGCCAAGTTAGGGCTAGCGGCAACTACGAGCAGTACTTC.

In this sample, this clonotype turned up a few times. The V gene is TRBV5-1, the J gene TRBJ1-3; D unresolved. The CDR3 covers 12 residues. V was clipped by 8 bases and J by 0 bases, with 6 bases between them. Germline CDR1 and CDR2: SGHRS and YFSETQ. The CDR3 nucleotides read TGCGCCAGTCGGGACTCTGGAAACACCATATATTTT. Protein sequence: CASRDSGNTIYF.

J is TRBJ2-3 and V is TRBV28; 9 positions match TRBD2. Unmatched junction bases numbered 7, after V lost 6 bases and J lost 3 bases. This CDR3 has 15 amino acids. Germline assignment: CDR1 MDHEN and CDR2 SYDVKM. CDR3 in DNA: TGTGCCAGCAGGGATAGCGGGAGTGAGACAGATACGCAGTATTTT. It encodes CASRDSGSETDTQYF. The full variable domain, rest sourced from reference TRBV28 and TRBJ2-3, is DVKVTQSSRYLVKRTGEKVFLECVQDMDHENMFWYRQDPGLGLRLIYFSYDVKMKEKGDIPEGYSVSREKKERFSLILESASTNQTSMYLCASRDSGSETDTQYFGPGTRLTVL.

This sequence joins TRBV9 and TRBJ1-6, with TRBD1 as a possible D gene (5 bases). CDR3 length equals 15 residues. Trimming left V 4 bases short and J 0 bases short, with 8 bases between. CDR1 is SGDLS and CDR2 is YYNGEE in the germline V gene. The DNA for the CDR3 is TGTGCCAGCAGCCTAGACAGCTCCTATAATTCACCCCTCCACTTT. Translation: CASSLDSSYNSPLHF.

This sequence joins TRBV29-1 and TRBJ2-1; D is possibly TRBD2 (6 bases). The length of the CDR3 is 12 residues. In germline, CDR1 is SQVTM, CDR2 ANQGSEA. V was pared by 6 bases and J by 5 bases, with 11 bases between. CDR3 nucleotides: TGCAGCGTCCGGGGGACCAACAATGAGCAGTTCTTC. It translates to CSVRGTNNEQFF.

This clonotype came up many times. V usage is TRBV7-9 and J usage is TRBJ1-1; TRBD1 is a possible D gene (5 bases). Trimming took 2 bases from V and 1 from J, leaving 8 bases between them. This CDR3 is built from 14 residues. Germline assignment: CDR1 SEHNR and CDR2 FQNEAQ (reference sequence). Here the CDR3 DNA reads TGTGCCAGCAGCTTAACAGGAGGGAACACTGAAGCTTTCTTT. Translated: CASSLTGGNTEAFF.

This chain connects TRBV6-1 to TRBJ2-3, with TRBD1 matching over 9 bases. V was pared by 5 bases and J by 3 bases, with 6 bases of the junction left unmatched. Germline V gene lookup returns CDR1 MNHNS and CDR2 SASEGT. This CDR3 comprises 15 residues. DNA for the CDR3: TGTGCCAGCAGTCAGCCGGACAGGGGAACAGATACGCAGTATTTT. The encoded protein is CASSQPDRGTDTQYF.

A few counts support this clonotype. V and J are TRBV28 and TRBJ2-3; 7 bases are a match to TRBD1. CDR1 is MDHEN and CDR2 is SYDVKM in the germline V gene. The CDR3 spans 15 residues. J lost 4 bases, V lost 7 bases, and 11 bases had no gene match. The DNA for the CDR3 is TGTGCCAGCACCTCCGTACAGGGGTCGTCAGATACGCAGTATTTT. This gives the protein CASTSVQGSSDTQYF.

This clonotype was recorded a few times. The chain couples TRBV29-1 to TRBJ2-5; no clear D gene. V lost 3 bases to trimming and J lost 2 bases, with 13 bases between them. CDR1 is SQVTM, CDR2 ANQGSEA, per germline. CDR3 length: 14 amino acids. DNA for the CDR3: TGCAGCGTTGACTCCACCCGTGGGCAAGAGACCCAGTACTTC. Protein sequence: CSVDSTRGQETQYF.

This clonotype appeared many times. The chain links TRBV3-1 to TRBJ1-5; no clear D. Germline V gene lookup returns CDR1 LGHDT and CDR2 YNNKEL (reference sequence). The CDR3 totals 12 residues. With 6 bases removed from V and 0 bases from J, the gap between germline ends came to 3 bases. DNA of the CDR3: TGTGCCAGCAGTCGTAGCAATCAGCCCCAGCATTTT. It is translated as CASSRSNQPQHF.

For the CDR3, the DNA is TGTGCCAGCAGCTGGGACAGGGGGGAGACCCAGTACTTC. It specifies CASSWDRGETQYF. The gene calls are TRBV5-6 and TRBJ2-5, with 11 bases matching TRBD1. This CDR3 contains 13 residues. Per the germline V gene, CDR1 is SGHDT and CDR2 is YYEEEE. J was trimmed by 5 bases and V by 3 bases; bases with no gene match: 0. Together with reference TRBV5-6 and TRBJ2-5, the CDR3 gives the full variable domain: DAGVTQSPTHLIKTRGQQVTLRCSPKSGHDTVSWYQQALGQGPQFIFQYYEEEERQRGNFPDRFSGHQFPNYSSELNVNALLLGDSALYLCASSWDRGETQYFGPGTRLLVL.

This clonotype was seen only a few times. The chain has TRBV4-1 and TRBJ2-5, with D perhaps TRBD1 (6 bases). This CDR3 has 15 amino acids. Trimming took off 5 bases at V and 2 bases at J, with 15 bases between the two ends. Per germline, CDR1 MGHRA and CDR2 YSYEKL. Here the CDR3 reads CASSATGTRQETQYF. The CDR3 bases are TGCGCCAGCAGCGCAACCGGGACAAGACAAGAGACCCAGTACTTC.

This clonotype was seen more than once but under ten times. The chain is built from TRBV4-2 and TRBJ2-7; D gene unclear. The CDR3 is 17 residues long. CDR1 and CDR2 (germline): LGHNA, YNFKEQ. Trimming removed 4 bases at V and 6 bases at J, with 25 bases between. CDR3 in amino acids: CASSPQTTGPISLEQYF. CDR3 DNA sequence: TGTGCCAGCAGCCCACAAACCACCGGACCAATCTCCCTCGAGCAGTACTTC.

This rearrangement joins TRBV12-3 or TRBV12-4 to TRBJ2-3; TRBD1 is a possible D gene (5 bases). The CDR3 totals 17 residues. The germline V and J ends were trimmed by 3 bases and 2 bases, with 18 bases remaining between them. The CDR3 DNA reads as TGTGCCAGCAGTTTGCATTATGGACAACAGGTCACAGATACGCAGTATTTT. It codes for CASSLHYGQQVTDTQYF.

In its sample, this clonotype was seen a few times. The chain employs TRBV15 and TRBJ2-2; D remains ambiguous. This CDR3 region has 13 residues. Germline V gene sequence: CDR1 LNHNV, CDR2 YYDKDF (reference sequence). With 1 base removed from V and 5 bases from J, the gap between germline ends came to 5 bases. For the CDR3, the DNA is TGTGCCACCAGCAGAGGGTGGACCGGGGAGCTGTTTTTT. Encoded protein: CATSRGWTGELFF. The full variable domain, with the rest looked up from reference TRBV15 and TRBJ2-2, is DAMVIQNPRYQVTQFGKPVTLSCSQTLNHNVMYWYQQKSSQAPKLLFHYYDKDFNNEADTPDNFQSRRPNTSFCFLDIRSPGLGDTAMYLCATSRGWTGELFFGEGSRLTVL.

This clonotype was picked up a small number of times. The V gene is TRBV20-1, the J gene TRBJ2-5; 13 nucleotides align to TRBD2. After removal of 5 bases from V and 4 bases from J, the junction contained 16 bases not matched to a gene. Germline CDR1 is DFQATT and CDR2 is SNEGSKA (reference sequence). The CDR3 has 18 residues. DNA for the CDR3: TGCAGTGCTGACGGCCCGTTTTTGAGGACTAGCGGGAGAGAGACCCAGTACTTC. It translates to CSADGPFLRTSGRETQYF.

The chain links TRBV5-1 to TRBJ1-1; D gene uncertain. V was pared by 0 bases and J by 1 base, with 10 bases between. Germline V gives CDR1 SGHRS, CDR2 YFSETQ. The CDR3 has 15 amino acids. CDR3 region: CASSLAGSKNTEAFF. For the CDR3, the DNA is TGCGCCAGCAGCTTGGCCGGCAGCAAGAACACTGAAGCTTTCTTT.

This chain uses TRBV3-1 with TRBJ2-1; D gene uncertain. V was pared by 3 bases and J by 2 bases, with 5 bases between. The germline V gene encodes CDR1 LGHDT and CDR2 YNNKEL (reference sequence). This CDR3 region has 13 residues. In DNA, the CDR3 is TGTGCCAGCAGCCAGGCTGCCTACAATGAGCAGTTCTTC. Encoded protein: CASSQAAYNEQFF.

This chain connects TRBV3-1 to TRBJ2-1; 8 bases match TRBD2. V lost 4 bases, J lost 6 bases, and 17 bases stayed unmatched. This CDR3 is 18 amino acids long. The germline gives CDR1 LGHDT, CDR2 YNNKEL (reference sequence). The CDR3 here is CASSPKTQVAGLLNEQFF. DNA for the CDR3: TGTGCCAGCAGCCCCAAGACGCAAGTAGCGGGATTGCTCAATGAGCAGTTCTTC.

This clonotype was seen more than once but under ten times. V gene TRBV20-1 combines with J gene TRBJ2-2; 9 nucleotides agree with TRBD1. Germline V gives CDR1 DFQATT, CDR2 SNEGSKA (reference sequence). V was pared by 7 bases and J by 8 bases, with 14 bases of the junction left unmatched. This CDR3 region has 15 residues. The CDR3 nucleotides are TGCAGTGTAATATCCGGGACAGGGATCAAGGGGGAGCTGTTTTTT. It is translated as CSVISGTGIKGELFF.

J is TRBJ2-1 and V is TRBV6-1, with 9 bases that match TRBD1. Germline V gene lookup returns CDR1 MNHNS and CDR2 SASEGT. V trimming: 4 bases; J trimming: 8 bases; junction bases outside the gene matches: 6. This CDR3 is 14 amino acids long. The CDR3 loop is CASSVGQGGYEQFF. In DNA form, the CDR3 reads TGTGCCAGCAGTGTGGGACAGGGAGGTTATGAGCAGTTCTTC.

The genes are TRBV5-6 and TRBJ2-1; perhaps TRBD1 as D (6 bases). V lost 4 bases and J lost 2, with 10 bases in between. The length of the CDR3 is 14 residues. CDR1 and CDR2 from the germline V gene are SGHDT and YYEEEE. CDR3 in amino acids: CASSTDRTYNEQFF. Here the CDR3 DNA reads TGTGCCAGCAGCACGGACAGAACCTACAATGAGCAGTTCTTC.

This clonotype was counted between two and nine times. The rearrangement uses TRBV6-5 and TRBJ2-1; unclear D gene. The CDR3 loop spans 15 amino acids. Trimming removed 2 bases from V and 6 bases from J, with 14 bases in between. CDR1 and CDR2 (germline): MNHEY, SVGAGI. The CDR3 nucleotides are TGTGCCAGCAGTTACAAAGAGGCAGGACGCAATGAGCAGTTCTTC. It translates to CASSYKEAGRNEQFF.

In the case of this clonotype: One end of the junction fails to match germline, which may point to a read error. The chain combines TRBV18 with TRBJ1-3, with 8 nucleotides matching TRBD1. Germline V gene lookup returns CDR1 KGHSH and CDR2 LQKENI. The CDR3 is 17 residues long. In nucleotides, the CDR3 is TGTGCCAGCTCACCGCCGCGCGGACAGGGCTCTGGAAATACCATATATTTT. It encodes CASSPPRGQGSGNTIYF. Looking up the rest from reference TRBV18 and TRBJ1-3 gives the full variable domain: NAGVMQNPRHLVRRRGQEARLRCSPMKGHSHVYWYRQLPEEGLKFMVYLQKENIIDESGMPKERFSAEFPKEGPSILRIQQVVRGDSAAYFCASSPPRGQGSGNTIYFGEGSWLTVV.

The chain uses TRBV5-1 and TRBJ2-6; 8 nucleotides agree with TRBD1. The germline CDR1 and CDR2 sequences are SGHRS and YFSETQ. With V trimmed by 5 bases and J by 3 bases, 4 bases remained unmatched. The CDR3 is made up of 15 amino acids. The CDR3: CASRSTGDGANVLTF. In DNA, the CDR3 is TGCGCCAGCAGGTCGACAGGGGATGGGGCCAACGTCCTGACTTTC.

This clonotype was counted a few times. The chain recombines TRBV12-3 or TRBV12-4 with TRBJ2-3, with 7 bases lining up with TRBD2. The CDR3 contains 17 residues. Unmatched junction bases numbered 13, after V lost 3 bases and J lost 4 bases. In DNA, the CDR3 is TGTGCCAGCAGTTTCCCATCGATAAGCGGGGTGGCAGATACGCAGTATTTT. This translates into CASSFPSISGVADTQYF.

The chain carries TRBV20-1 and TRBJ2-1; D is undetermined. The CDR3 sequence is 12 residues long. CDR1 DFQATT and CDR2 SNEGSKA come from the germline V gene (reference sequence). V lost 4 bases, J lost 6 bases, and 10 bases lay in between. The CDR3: CSANDATNEQFF. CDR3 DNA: TGCAGTGCTAACGACGCCACCAATGAGCAGTTCTTC.

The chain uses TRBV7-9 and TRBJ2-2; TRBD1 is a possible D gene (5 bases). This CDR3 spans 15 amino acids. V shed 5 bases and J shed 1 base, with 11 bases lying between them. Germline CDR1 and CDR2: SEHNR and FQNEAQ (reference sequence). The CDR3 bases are TGTGCCAGCAGCGGACCTACAGGGAACACCGGGGAGCTGTTTTTT. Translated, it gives CASSGPTGNTGELFF.

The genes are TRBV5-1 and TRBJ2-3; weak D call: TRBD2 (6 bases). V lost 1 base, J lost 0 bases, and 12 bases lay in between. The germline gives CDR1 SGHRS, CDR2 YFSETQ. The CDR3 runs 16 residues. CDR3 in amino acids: CASSLTLATSTDTQYF. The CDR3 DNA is TGCGCCAGCAGCTTGACTCTAGCGACTAGCACAGATACGCAGTATTTT.